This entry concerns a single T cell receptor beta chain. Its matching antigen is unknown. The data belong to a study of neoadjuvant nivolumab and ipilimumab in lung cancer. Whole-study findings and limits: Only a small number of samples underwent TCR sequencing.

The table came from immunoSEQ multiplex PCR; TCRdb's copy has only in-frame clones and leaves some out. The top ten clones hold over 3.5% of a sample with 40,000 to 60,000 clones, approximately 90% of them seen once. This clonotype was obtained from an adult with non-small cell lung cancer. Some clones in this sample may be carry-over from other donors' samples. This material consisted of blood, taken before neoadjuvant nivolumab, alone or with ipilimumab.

CDR3 sequence reads: CASSGGTKSLSGANVLTF. As DNA, the CDR3 is TGCGCCAGCAGCGGCGGGACGAAGTCCCTCTCTGGGGCCAACGTCCTGACTTTC. The chain couples TRBV5-1 to TRBJ2-6; D possibly corresponds to TRBD2 (6 bases). The CDR3 has 18 amino acids. From germline, CDR1 is SGHRS and CDR2 YFSETQ. V was shortened by 4 bases and J by 0 bases, with 17 bases between the two germline ends.